Given below is one T cell receptor (beta chain) in context. Categorization into cohorts depended on clinical history that participants reported. The germline CDR1 and CDR2 sequences are MDHEN and SYDVKM. V was cut by 5 bases and J by 4 bases, with 12 bases left in between. The CDR3 consists of 14 residues. The authors' processing: By means of reference gene primer amplification, nucleated cell counts were estimated. The table came from immunoSEQ multiplex PCR; TCRdb's copy has only in-frame clones and leaves some out. The DNA gave D and trimming, while V, J and clone size come from that table. Among a few hundred thousand clones listed, around 87% were seen once. The sample comes from a study of blood T cell repertoires in COVID-19. In the study overall: The recovered donors of Cohort 3 showed two negative PCRs, clearance, or symptom resolution. Sites across the United States, Italy and Spain contributed samples from acute and convalescent COVID-19.

The TCR sequence derives from a man in his forties in a cohort exposed to, infected with or recovered from COVID-19 (not recorded which). The material sequenced was PBMCs or T cells enriched from blood (not recorded which). This chain connects TRBV28 to TRBJ1-3; D uncertain. In DNA, the CDR3 is TGTGCCAGCAGTGTACTTAATCGGGGAAACACCATATATTTT. Protein: CASSVLNRGNTIYF.